Below are 10 T cell receptor beta chains sequenced from a single sample in a study of response to subunit inactivated influenza vaccine. TCRdb re-analysed the RT-PCR reads in MiXCR, keeping a single row per CDR3 protein. There are 800,000 to 1,000,000 distinct CDR3 sequences in the sample; 21% occur only once, and roughly a tenth lies in the top ten. The sequencing used PBMCs from blood, collected roughly 5 days after vaccination. The origin of the receptors is a man aged 45 to 65 who received an inactivated influenza vaccine.

The genes are TRBV5-1 and TRBJ2-7; D perhaps matches TRBD1 (6 bases). The germline V gene has CDR1 SGHRS and CDR2 YFSETQ. The CDR3 covers 14 residues. V lost 1 base and J 3 bases, leaving 11 bases between the germline ends. CDR3 region: CASSLMGHNYEQYF. The CDR3 coding sequence is TGCGCCAGCAGCTTGATGGGACACAACTACGAGCAGTACTTC. The whole variable domain, remainder taken from reference TRBV5-1 and TRBJ2-7, is KAGVTQTPRYLIKTRGQQVTLSCSPISGHRSVSWYQQTPGQGLQFLFEYFSETQRNKGNFPGRFSGRQFSNSRSEMNVSTLELGDSALYLCASSLMGHNYEQYFGPGTRLTVT.

V and J are TRBV5-1 and TRBJ2-2; no definite D call. V dropped 6 bases and J dropped 6 bases, with 12 bases sitting between them. Looked up from germline, CDR1 is SGHRS and CDR2 is YFSETQ. This CDR3 is built from 13 residues. The CDR3 DNA is TGCGCCAGCACCCCCGGCGAGGCCGGGGAGCTGTTTTTT. Translated: CASTPGEAGELFF. The variable domain in full, completed from reference TRBV5-1 and TRBJ2-2, reads KAGVTQTPRYLIKTRGQQVTLSCSPISGHRSVSWYQQTPGQGLQFLFEYFSETQRNKGNFPGRFSGRQFSNSRSEMNVSTLELGDSALYLCASTPGEAGELFFGEGSRLTVL.

The chain couples TRBV21-1 to TRBJ1-3; the table's D call TRBD1 went unverified against the DNA. TRBV21-1 is termed a pseudogene. The CDR3 extends over 15 amino acids. In DNA, the CDR3 is TGTGCCAGCAGCGCTTACAGGGGATGTGGAAACACCATATATTTT. Translating it yields CASSAYRGCGNTIYF.

In this sample, this clonotype turned up a few times. The chain is built from TRBV12-3 or TRBV12-4 and TRBJ2-7, with TRBD1 matching over 12 bases. The CDR3 totals 15 residues. Trimming took 5 bases from V and 4 from J; bases not matched to a gene: 6. The CDR3 DNA follows: TGTGCCAGCAGTACCGGGACAGGGGGCGCTTACGAGCAGTACTTC. This gives the protein CASSTGTGGAYEQYF.

This clonotype was detected many times. The chain joins TRBV7-2 to TRBJ2-1, with D perhaps matching TRBD1 or TRBD2 (5 bases each). The CDR3 is made up of 15 amino acids. CDR1 and CDR2 (germline): SGHTA, FQGNSA. V lost 3 bases to trimming and J lost 7 bases, with 16 bases between them. The CDR3 coding sequence is TGTGCCAGCAGCTTGACAGATGCGACGGGAAATGAGCAGTTCTTC. This codes for CASSLTDATGNEQFF.

This clonotype was found a few times. The chain combines TRBV20-1 with TRBJ2-3; 7 bases map to TRBD1. The germline V gene encodes CDR1 DFQATT and CDR2 SNEGSKA (reference sequence). V gave up 6 bases and J gave up 5 bases; unmatched junction bases: 11. CDR3 size: 14 residues. CDR3: CSARQGPSRDTQYF. The CDR3 nucleotides are TGCAGTGCACGACAGGGACCATCACGAGATACGCAGTATTTT.

This chain joins TRBV5-1 and TRBJ1-1; D not resolved. Germline assignment: CDR1 SGHRS and CDR2 YFSETQ. The CDR3 length is 17 residues. V lost 0 bases, J lost 0 bases, and 15 bases lay in between. The CDR3 loop is CASSLGAPTGVNTEAFF. DNA for the CDR3: TGCGCCAGCAGCTTGGGGGCCCCGACGGGAGTGAACACTGAAGCTTTCTTT.

The gene calls are TRBV25-1 and TRBJ2-1, with D unresolved. Germline loops: CDR1 MGHDK, CDR2 SYGVNS. V was trimmed by 6 bases and J by 9 bases, leaving 15 bases between them. The CDR3 loop spans 13 amino acids. CDR3 DNA sequence: TGTGCCAGCAGCTCTACTCAGTTGTCTGAGCAGTTCTTC. Encoded protein: CASSSTQLSEQFF.

This clonotype was seen a few times. The chain uses TRBV14 and TRBJ2-1; 7 positions agree with TRBD1. CDR1 SGHDN and CDR2 FVKESK come from the germline V gene. This CDR3 region has 14 residues. J gave up 3 bases and V 8 bases, and 7 bases lay outside the gene matches. CDR3 nucleotides: TGTGCCAGCGCCGACAGGGTATACTACAATGAGCAGTTCTTC. Its translation is CASADRVYYNEQFF.

This clonotype was seen only a few times. The chain links TRBV12-3 or TRBV12-4 to TRBJ2-2; the D is unclear. The V and J ends lost 5 bases and 6 bases respectively, with 10 bases between them. The CDR3 contains 13 residues. This CDR3 reads CASSLSIPGELFF. The DNA for the CDR3 is TGTGCCAGCAGTCTCTCGATTCCCGGGGAGCTGTTTTTT.